The source of this T cell receptor beta chain is a study of CD8 T cells in ankylosing spondylitis. Findings of the study overall: Characteristic, it appeared, of ankylosing spondylitis blood was a TCR beta motif of several highly homologous variants. Researchers reportedly found disease-linked clones significantly enriched in matched ankylosing spondylitis synovial fluid.

Each TCR beta library was made by quantitative 5'-RACE that incorporated molecular barcodes. A single record per CDR3 protein comes from TCRdb applying MiXCR to the 5' RACE reads. The table has a few hundred thousand distinct CDR3 sequences, around 24% seen once. The CDR3 spans 13 residues. Germline V gene lookup returns CDR1 MNHNS and CDR2 SASEGT. The ends were cut back, 6 bases at V and 4 bases at J, with 9 bases in the middle. This clonotype was seen more than once but under ten times. What it binds is unknown. V usage is TRBV6-1 and J usage is TRBJ2-2; a weak D match, TRBD2 (5 bases). Sequenced: blood, either unsorted or a sorted T cell fraction (not recorded which). This TCR was recovered from a male donor with ankylosing spondylitis. CDR3 sequence (DNA): TGTGCCAGCAGACTAAGCGGCACCGGGGAGCTGTTTTTT. Protein product: CASRLSGTGELFF.